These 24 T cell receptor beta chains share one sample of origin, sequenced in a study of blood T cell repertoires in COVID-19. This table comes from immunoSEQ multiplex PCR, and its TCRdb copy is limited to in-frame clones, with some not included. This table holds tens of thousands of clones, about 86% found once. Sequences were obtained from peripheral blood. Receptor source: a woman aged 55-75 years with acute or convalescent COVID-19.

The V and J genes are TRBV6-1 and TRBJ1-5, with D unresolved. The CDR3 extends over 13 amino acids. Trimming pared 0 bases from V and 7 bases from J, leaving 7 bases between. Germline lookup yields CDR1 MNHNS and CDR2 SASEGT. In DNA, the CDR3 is TGTGCCAGCAGTGAAGCGAGAGGACAGCCCCAGCATTTT. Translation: CASSEARGQPQHF.

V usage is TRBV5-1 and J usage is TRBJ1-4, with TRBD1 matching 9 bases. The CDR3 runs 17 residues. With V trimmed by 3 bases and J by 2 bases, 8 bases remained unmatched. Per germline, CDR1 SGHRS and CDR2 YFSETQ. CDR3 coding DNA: TGCGCCAGCAGCTGGGGACAGGGCAGAGTGACTAATGAAAAACTGTTTTTT. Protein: CASSWGQGRVTNEKLFF.

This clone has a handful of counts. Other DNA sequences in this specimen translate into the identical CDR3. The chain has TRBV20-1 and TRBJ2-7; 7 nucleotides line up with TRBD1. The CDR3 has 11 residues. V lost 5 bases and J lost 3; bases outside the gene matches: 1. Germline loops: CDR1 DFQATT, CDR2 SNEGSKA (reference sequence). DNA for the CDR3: TGCAGTGCTTACAGGGGCTACGAGCAGTACTTC. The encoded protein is CSAYRGYEQYF.

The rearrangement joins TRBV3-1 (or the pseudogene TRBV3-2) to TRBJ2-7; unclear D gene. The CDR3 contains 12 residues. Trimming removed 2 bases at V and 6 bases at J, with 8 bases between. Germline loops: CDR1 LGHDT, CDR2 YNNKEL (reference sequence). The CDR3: CASSQYGSEQYF. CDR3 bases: TGTGCCAGCAGCCAATATGGCAGCGAGCAGTACTTC.

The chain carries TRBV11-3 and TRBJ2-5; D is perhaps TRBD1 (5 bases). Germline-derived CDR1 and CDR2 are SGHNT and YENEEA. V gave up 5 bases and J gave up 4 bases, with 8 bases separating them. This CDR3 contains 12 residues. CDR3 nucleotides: TGTGCCAGCAGCCAGGGTCCAGAGACCCAGTACTTC. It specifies CASSQGPETQYF.

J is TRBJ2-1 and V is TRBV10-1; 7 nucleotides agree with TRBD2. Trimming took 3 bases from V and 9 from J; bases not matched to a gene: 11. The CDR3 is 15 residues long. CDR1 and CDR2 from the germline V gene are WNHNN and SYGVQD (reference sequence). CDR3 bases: TGCGCCAGCAGTGAAGGTGGACCCCGCGGGGGTGAGCAGTTCTTC. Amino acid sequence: CASSEGGPRGGEQFF.

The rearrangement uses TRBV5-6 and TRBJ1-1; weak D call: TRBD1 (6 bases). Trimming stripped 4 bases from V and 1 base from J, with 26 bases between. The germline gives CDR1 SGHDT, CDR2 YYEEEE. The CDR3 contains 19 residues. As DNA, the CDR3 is TGTGCCAGCAGCCTGCTTACGGGACACCGACCTGGACGGAACACTGAAGCTTTCTTT. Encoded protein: CASSLLTGHRPGRNTEAFF.

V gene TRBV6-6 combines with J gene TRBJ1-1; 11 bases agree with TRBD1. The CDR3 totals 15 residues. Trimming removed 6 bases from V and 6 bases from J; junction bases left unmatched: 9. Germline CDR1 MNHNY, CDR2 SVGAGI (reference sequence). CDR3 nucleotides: TGTGCCAGCAGGCCCGGGACAGGGGGTTCCGCTGAAGCTTTCTTT. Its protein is CASRPGTGGSAEAFF.

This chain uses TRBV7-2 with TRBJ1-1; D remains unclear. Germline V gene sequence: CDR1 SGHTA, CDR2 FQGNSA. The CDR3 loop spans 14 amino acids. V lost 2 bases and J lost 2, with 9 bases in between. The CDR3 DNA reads TGTGCCAGCAGCTTATCCTACGCAAACACTGAAGCTTTCTTT. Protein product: CASSLSYANTEAFF.

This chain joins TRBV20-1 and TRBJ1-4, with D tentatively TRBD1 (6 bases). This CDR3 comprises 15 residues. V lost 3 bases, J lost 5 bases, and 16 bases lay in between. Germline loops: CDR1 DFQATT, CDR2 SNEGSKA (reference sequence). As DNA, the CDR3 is TGCAGTGCTAGTAGGTCTAGGACAGTGAATGAAAAACTGTTTTTT. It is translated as CSASRSRTVNEKLFF.

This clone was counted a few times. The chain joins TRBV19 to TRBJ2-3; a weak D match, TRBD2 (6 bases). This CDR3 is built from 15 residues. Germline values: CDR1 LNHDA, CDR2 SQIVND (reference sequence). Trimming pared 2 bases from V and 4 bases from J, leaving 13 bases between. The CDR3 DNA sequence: TGTGCCAGTAGTATATCGGGACTTCCCCCAGATACGCAGTATTTT. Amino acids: CASSISGLPPDTQYF.

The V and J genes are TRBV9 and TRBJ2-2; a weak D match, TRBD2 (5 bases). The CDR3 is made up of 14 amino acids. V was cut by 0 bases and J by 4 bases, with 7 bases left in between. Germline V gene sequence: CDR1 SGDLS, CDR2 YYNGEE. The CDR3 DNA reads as TGTGCCAGCAGCGTAGGCGGAGGCACCGGGGAGCTGTTTTTT. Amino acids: CASSVGGGTGELFF. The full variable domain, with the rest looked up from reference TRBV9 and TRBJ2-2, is DSGVTQTPKHLITATGQRVTLRCSPRSGDLSVYWYQQSLDQGLQFLIQYYNGEERAKGNILERFSAQQFPDLHSELNLSSLELGDSALYFCASSVGGGTGELFFGEGSRLTVL.

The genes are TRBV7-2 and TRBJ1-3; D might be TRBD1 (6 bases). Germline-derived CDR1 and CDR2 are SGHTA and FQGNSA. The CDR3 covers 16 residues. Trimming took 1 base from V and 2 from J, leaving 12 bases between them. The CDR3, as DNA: TGTGCCAGCAGCTTAGGGGGGCAGGGGACTGGAAACACCATATATTTT. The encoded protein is CASSLGGQGTGNTIYF. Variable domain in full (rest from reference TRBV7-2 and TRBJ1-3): GAGVSQSPSNKVTEKGKDVELRCDPISGHTALYWYRQSLGQGLEFLIYFQGNSAPDKSGLPSDRFSAERTGGSVSTLTIQRTQQEDSAVYLCASSLGGQGTGNTIYFGEGSWLTVV.

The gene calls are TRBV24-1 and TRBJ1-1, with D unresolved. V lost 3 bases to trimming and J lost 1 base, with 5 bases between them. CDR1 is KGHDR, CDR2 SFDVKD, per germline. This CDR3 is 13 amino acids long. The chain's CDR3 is CATSDGGNTEAFF. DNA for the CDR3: TGTGCCACCAGTGATGGCGGGAACACTGAAGCTTTCTTT.

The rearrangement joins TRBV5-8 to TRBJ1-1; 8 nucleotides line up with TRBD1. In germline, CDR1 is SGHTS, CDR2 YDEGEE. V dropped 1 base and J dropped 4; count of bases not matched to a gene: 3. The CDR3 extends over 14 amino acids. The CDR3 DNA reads TGTGCCAGCAGCTTGTTCCAGGGGGCCACTGAAGCTTTCTTT. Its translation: CASSLFQGATEAFF.

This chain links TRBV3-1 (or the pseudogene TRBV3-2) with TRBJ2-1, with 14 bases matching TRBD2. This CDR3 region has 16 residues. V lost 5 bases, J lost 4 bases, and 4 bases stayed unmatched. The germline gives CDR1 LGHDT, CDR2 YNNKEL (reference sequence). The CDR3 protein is CASSLGLAGEYNEQFF. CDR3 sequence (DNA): TGTGCCAGCAGCTTGGGACTAGCGGGGGAGTACAATGAGCAGTTCTTC.

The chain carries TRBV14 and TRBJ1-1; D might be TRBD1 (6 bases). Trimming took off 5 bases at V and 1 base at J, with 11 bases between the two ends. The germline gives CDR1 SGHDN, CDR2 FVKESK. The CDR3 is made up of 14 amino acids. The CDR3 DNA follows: TGTGCCAGCAGCTTTGGCAGGGGGAACACTGAAGCTTTCTTT. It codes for CASSFGRGNTEAFF.

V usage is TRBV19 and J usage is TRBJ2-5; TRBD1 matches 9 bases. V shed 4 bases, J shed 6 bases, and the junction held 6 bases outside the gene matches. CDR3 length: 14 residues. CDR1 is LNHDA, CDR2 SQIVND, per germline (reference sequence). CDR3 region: CASSTTGGEKTQYF. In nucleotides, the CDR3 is TGTGCCAGTAGTACCACAGGGGGCGAAAAGACCCAGTACTTC.

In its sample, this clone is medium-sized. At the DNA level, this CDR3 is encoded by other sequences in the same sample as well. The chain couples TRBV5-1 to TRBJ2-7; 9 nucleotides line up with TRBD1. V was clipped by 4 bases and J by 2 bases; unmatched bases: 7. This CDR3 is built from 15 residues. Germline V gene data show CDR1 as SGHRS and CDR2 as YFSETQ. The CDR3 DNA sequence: TGCGCCAGCAGCCCAGGGGGGACAGGGACCTACGAGCAGTACTTC. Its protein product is CASSPGGTGTYEQYF.

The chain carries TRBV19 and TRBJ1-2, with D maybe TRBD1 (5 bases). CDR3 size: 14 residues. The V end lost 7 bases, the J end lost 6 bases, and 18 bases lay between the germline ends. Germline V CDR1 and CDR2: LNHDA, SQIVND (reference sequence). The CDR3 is CASTTIGGWDGYTF. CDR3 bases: TGTGCCAGTACAACCATCGGGGGGTGGGATGGCTACACCTTC.

The CDR3 here is CASSEPGQGVADTQYF. DNA of the CDR3: TGTGCCAGCAGTGAGCCGGGACAGGGGGTGGCAGATACGCAGTATTTT. J is TRBJ2-3 and V is TRBV2; 11 positions match TRBD1. J gave up 4 bases and V 3 bases, and 6 bases lay outside the gene matches. Germline assignment: CDR1 SNHLY and CDR2 FYNNEI. The CDR3 loop spans 16 amino acids.

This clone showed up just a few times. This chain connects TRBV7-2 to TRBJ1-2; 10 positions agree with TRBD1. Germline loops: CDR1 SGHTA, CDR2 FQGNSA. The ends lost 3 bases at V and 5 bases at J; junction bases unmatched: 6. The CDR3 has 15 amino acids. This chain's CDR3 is CASSFSSGQGYGYTF. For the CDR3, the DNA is TGTGCCAGCAGCTTTTCCTCGGGACAGGGGTATGGCTACACCTTC.

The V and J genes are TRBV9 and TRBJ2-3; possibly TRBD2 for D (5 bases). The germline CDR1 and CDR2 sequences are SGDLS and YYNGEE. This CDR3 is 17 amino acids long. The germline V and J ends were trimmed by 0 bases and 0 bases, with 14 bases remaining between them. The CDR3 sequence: CASSVESSTYSTDTQYF. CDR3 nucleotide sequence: TGTGCCAGCAGCGTAGAATCTAGCACCTATAGCACAGATACGCAGTATTTT.

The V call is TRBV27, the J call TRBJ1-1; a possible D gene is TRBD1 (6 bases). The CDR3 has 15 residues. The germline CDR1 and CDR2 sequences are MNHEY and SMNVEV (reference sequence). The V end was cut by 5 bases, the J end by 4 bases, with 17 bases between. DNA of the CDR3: TGTGCCAGCAGTCAAACCGGGGGGCTGGTCACTGAAGCTTTCTTT. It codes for CASSQTGGLVTEAFF.